This TCR beta chain was sequenced for a study of blood T cell repertoires in COVID-19. Across the study: The United States, Italy and Spain were the sources of the acute and convalescent COVID-19 samples. In each case, the material was cDNA or gDNA derived from T cells, B-cell-depleted T cells, or PBMCs.

Method: immunoSEQ multiplex PCR; TCRdb's copy keeps in-frame clones and lacks some. The repertoire holds hundreds of thousands of clones, with 82% as singletons. CDR3 length: 18 residues. Between the trimmed V and J ends, which lost 4 bases and 1 base, there was a span of 20 bases. Enrollees, about 18 to 100 years old, lived in 20 to 25 US areas. Cohort placement rested on clinical history that participants reported themselves. This TCR came from a man between 40 and 49 years old who had been exposed to COVID-19. The rearrangement uses TRBV5-3 and TRBJ1-4; D may be TRBD1 (5 bases). TRBV5-3 is annotated as an ORF whose role is uncertain. The sample was PBMCs or T cells enriched from blood (not recorded which). CDR3 loop: CARSGTRRATRTNEKLFF. CDR3 sequence (DNA): TGTGCCAGAAGCGGGACTAGACGGGCAACCCGAACTAATGAAAAACTGTTTTTT.